This TCR beta chain was captured by sequencing in a study of Graves' ophthalmopathy and Graves' hyperthyroidism. Hyperthyroidism patients had new diagnoses, durations under 2 months, and ages of 18 to 65. This clonotype showed up just a few times. What it binds is not known. Scientists amplified the TCR beta CDR3 regions from RNA transcripts. First-round RT-PCR employed HTBI primers, with a second-round multiplex PCR after it. Each CDR3 protein gets one entry after TCRdb re-called the multiplex PCR reads with MiXCR. The sample holds around 590,000 distinct CDR3 sequences, about two fifths seen once. The germline V and J ends were trimmed by 0 bases and 7 bases, with 13 bases remaining between them. Looked up from germline, CDR1 is SGHNT and CDR2 is YYREEE (reference sequence). The CDR3 is made up of 14 amino acids. Study conclusions and caveats: It was with roughly 71% sensitivity and 72% to 75% specificity that the model predicted ophthalmopathy progression.

The chain links TRBV5-4 to TRBJ2-5; the D call may be TRBD1 or TRBD2 (5 bases each). The receptor was derived from an adult man with Graves' hyperthyroidism. Specimen: peripheral blood or thyroid tissue (not recorded which). DNA of the CDR3: TGTGCCAGCAGCTTGGCGGGGCCTGGAGGGACCCAGTACTTC. Translating gives CASSLAGPGGTQYF. Complete variable domain (other parts from reference TRBV5-4 and TRBJ2-5): ETGVTQSPTHLIKTRGQQVTLRCSSQSGHNTVSWYQQALGQGPQFIFQYYREEENGRGNFPPRFSGLQFPNYSSELNVNALELDDSALYLCASSLAGPGGTQYFGPGTRLLVL.